This TCR beta chain was observed in a study of T cells in Graves' hyperthyroidism and ophthalmopathy. This clonotype was picked up a small number of times. The CDR3 is 16 residues long. The junction had 10 bases not matched to a gene; V was cut back by 7 bases and J by 2 bases. Germline values: CDR1 SGHTA, CDR2 FQGNSA. Amplified TCR beta CDR3 regions derived from RNA transcripts. The TCR CDR3 was amplified in a first-round RT-PCR using the HTBI primer set. MiXCR, run by TCRdb on the multiplex PCR reads, gives a single entry per CDR3 protein. The sample has hundreds of thousands of distinct CDR3 sequences, less than 25% seen once; the top ten hold under 35%.

The receptor comes from a man under 40 with Graves' ophthalmopathy. The V call is TRBV7-2, the J call TRBJ2-2; 7 bases map to TRBD2. Sequenced material: blood. The CDR3 is CASTPRGELNTGELFF. CDR3 bases: TGTGCCAGCACCCCACGGGGGGAGTTAAACACCGGGGAGCTGTTTTTT.